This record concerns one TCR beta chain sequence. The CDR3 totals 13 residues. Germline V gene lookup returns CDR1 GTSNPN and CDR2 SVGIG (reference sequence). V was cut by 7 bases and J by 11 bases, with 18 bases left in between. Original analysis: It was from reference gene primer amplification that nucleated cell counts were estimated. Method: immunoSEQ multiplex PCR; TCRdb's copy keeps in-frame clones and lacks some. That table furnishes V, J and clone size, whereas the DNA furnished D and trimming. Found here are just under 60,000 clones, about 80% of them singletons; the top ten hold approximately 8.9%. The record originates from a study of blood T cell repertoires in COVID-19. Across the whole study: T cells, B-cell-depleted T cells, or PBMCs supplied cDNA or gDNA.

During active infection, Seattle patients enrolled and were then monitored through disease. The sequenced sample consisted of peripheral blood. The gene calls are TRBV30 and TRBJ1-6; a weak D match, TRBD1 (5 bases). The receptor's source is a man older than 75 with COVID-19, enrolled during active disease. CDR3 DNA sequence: TGTGCCTCGGGGGACGGGAGAAACGCACCCCTCCACTTT. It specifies CASGDGRNAPLHF.